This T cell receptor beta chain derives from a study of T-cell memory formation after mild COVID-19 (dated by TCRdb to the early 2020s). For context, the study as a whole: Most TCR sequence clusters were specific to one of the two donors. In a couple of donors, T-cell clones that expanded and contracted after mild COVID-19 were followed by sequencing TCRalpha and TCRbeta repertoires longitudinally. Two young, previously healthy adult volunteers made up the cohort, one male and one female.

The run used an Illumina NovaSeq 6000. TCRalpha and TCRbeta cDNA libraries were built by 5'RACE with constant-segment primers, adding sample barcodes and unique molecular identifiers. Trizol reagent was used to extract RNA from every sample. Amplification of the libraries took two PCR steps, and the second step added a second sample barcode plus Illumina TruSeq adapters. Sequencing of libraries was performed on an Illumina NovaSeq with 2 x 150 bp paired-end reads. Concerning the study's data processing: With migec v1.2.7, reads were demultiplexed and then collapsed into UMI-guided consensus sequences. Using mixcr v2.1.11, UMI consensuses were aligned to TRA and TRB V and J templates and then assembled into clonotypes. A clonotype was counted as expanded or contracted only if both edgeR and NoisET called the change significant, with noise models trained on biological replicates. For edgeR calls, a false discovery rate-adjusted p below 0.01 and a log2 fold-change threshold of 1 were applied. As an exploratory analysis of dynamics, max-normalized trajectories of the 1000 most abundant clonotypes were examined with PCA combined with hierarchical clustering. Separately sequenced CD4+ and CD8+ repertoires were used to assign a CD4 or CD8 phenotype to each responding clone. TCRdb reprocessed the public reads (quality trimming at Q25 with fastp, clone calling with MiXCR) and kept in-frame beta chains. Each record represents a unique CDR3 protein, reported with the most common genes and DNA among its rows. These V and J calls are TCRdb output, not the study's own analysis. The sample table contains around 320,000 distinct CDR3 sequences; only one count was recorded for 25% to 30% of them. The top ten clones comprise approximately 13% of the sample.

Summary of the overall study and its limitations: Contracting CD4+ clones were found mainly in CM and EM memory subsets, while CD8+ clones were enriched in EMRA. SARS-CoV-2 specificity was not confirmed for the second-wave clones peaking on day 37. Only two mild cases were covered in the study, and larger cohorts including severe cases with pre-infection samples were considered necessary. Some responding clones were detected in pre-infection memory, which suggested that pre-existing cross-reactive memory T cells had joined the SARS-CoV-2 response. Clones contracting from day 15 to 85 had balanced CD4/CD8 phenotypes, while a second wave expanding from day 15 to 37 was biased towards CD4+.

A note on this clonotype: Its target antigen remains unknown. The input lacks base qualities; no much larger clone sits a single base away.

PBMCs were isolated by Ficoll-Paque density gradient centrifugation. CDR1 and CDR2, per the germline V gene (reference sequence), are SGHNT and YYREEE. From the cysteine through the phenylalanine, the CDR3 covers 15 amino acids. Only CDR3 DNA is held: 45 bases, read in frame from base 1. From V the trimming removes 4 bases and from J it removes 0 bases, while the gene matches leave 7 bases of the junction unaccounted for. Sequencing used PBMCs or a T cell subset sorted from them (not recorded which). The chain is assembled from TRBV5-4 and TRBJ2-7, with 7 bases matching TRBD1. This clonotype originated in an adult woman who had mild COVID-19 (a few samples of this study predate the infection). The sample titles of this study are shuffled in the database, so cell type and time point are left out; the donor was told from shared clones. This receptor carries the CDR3 CASSIDRDSSYEQYF. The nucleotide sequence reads TGTGCCAGCAGCATAGACCGGGACAGCTCCTACGAGCAGTACTTC.